This T cell receptor beta chain comes out of a study of blood T cells in healthy people across ages. Per the germline V gene, CDR1 is MNHEY and CDR2 is SVGEGT. The CDR3 length is 15 residues. Trimming cost V 0 bases and J 5 bases, with 13 bases left between them. Through a sample-barcoded 5' primer and a J-beta primer mix, a second PCR was run for roughly 7 to 12 cycles. Each cDNA molecule, via a template-switch adaptor with 12 random nucleotides, was tagged. Via MiXCR, TCRdb re-called the 5' RACE reads, giving one row per CDR3 protein. The table lists fewer than 1.5 million distinct CDR3 sequences, 40% to 50% of them singletons. Study-level findings and limits: A roughly linear age-dependent decrease characterized TCR beta diversity per million T cells.

This clonotype was seen only a few times. The target antigen is unknown. The receptor was isolated from a woman between 18 and 30 years old in good health. Sequences were obtained from blood. The rearrangement links TRBV6-2 or TRBV6-3 to TRBJ1-2, with unresolved D. This CDR3 is CASSYSPGIGYGYTF. The CDR3 DNA follows: TGTGCCAGCAGTTACTCTCCGGGGATAGGATATGGCTACACCTTC.